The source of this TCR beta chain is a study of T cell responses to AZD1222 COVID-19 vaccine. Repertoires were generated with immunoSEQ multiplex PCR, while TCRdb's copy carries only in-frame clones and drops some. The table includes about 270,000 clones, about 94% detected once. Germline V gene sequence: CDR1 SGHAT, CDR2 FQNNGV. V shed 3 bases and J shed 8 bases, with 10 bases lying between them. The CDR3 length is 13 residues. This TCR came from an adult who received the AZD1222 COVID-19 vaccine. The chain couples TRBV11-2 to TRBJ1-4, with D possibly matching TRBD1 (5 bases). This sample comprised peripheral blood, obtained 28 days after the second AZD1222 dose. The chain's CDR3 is CASSLGVAEKLFF. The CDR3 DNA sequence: TGTGCCAGCAGCTTGGGGGTCGCCGAAAAACTGTTTTTT.